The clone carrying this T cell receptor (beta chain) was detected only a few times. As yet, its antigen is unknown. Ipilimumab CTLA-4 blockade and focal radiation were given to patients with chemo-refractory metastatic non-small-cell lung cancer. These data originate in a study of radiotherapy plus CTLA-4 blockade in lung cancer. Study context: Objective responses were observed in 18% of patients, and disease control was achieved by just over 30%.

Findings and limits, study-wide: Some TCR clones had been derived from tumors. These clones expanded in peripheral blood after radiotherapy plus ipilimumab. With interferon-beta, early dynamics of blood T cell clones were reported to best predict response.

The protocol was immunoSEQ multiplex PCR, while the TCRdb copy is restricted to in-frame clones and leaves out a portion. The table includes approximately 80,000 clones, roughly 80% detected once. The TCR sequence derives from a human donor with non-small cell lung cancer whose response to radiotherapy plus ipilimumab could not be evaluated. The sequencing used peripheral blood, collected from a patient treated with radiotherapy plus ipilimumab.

The CDR3: CTSSVAGHYEQYF. CDR3 DNA: TGCACCAGCAGCGTAGCGGGCCACTACGAGCAGTACTTC. This rearrangement joins TRBV1 to TRBJ2-7; whether TRBD2, the table's D call, matches the DNA was not checked. TRBV1 is classified as a pseudogene. The CDR3 length is 13 residues.